Shown below are 13 T cell receptor beta chains from a single sample sequenced in a study of blood T cell repertoires in COVID-19. Libraries were prepared by immunoSEQ multiplex PCR; TCRdb keeps only in-frame clonotypes and omits some of them. The data show around 140,000 clones, 84% seen once. Sequenced input: PBMCs or T cells enriched from blood (not recorded which). All receptors derive from a man in his forties or fifties in a cohort exposed to, infected with or recovered from COVID-19 (not recorded which).

J is TRBJ1-6 and V is TRBV9, with TRBD1 matching 7 bases. Looked up from germline, CDR1 is SGDLS and CDR2 is YYNGEE. The CDR3 covers 16 residues. The junction had 6 bases not matched to a gene; V was cut back by 0 bases and J by 6 bases. In DNA, the CDR3 is TGTGCCAGCAGCGTAGACCACAGGGGCGGTAATTCACCCCTCCACTTT. As protein: CASSVDHRGGNSPLHF.

This clone was seen only once. This chain links TRBV7-8 with TRBJ2-1, with D hard to call. CDR1 is SGHVS, CDR2 FQNEAQ, per germline. CDR3 length: 16 residues. Trimming took off 4 bases at V and 2 bases at J, with 15 bases between the two ends. CDR3 sequence reads: CASSSRGGATYNEQFF. CDR3 nucleotide sequence: TGTGCCAGCAGCTCCCGTGGCGGAGCTACCTACAATGAGCAGTTCTTC. Looking up the rest from reference TRBV7-8 and TRBJ2-1 gives the full variable domain: GAGVSQSPRYKVAKRGQDVALRCDPISGHVSLFWYQQALGQGPEFLTYFQNEAQLDKSGLPSDRFFAERPEGSVSTLKIQRTQQEDSAVYLCASSSRGGATYNEQFFGPGTRLTVL.

CDR3 residues: CASSLVRGPNEKLFF. As DNA, the CDR3 is TGTGCCAGCAGCTTGGTTAGGGGGCCAAATGAAAAACTGTTTTTT. The J gene is TRBJ1-4, the V gene TRBV5-6, with 7 bases that match TRBD1. The V gene's germline CDR1 is SGHDT and CDR2 YYEEEE. V was pared by 0 bases and J by 5 bases, with 4 bases of the junction left unmatched. The CDR3 sequence is 15 residues long.

The chain combines TRBV27 with TRBJ2-7; tentative D call: TRBD1 (5 bases). V was trimmed by 0 bases and J by 2 bases, leaving 11 bases between them. Germline V CDR1 and CDR2: MNHEY, SMNVEV (reference sequence). The CDR3 has 15 residues. CDR3 sequence (DNA): TGTGCCAGCAGTTTATCAGGCGACAGACCCTACGAGCAGTACTTC. It codes for CASSLSGDRPYEQYF.

CDR3 residues: CASSQLPGQPNQPQHF. CDR3 nucleotide sequence: TGCGCCAGCAGCCAACTCCCGGGACAGCCGAATCAGCCCCAGCATTTT. The genes are TRBV4-1 and TRBJ1-5; 7 bases match TRBD1. The CDR3 sequence is 16 residues long. The germline CDR1 and CDR2 sequences are MGHRA and YSYEKL. V shed 2 bases and J 4 bases; nucleotides not matched to a gene: 8.

This clone was counted only a few times. This chain links TRBV7-8 with TRBJ2-1, with D tentatively TRBD2 (6 bases). The germline V gene has CDR1 SGHVS and CDR2 FQNEAQ. This CDR3 spans 17 amino acids. V gave up 1 base and J gave up 0 bases, with 13 bases separating them. CDR3 coding DNA: TGTGCCAGCAGCTTAGACGGGGCTAGCGCCTCCTACAATGAGCAGTTCTTC. Translation gives CASSLDGASASYNEQFF.

This clone was found a few times. The chain joins TRBV24-1 to TRBJ1-2; D is uncertain. Deletions cut 0 bases from V and 8 bases from J, with 3 bases between. This CDR3 comprises 11 residues. Germline CDR1 is KGHDR and CDR2 is SFDVKD. The CDR3 nucleotides are TGTGCCACCAGTGATTTGCAGGGCTACACCTTC. Translated, it gives CATSDLQGYTF.

The chain combines TRBV4-1 with TRBJ1-2; D not resolved. The length of the CDR3 is 13 residues. CDR1 is MGHRA and CDR2 is YSYEKL in the germline V gene. The V end was cut by 4 bases, the J end by 2 bases, with 8 bases between. Here the CDR3 reads CASSPGQNYGYTF. The CDR3 nucleotides read TGCGCCAGCAGCCCTGGGCAGAACTATGGCTACACCTTC.

This clone was detected only a few times. The genes are TRBV9 and TRBJ1-2, with D maybe TRBD1 (6 bases). The CDR3 runs 14 residues. Per the germline V gene, CDR1 is SGDLS and CDR2 is YYNGEE. Trimming removed 0 bases from V and 4 bases from J, with 10 bases in between. The chain's CDR3 is CASSVVGAAYGYTF. Here the CDR3 DNA reads TGTGCCAGCAGCGTAGTGGGGGCCGCCTATGGCTACACCTTC.

CDR3 nucleotide sequence: TGCGCCAGCAGCCAAGAAGACATTGGACTAGCGGGGAGGAGCGATACGCAGTATTTT. Its protein product is CASSQEDIGLAGRSDTQYF. This sequence joins TRBV4-3 and TRBJ2-3; 12 bases align to TRBD2. The V gene end was trimmed by 0 bases and the J gene end by 6 bases; junction bases not matched to a gene: 13. Germline-derived CDR1 and CDR2 are LGHNA and YSLEER. The CDR3 extends over 19 amino acids.

The chain joins TRBV19 to TRBJ1-1; a possible D gene is TRBD1 (6 bases). Deletions cut 4 bases from V and 11 bases from J, with 20 bases between. CDR1 is LNHDA and CDR2 is SQIVND in the germline V gene (reference sequence). The CDR3 sequence is 14 residues long. The CDR3 bases are TGTGCCAGTAGTACAGGGGACGAAATTAATTGGGCTTTCTTT. As protein: CASSTGDEINWAFF. Supplemented by reference TRBV19 and TRBJ1-1, the full variable domain reads DGGITQSPKYLFRKEGQNVTLSCEQNLNHDAMYWYRQDPGQGLRLIYYSQIVNDFQKGDIAEGYSVSREKKESFPLTVTSAQKNPTAFYLCASSTGDEINWAFFGQGTRLTVV.

As concerns this clone: Other DNA sequences in this specimen translate into the identical CDR3. The chain employs TRBV30 and TRBJ1-1; 7 bases agree with TRBD1. The CDR3 totals 13 residues. V gave up 1 base and J gave up 4 bases; unmatched junction bases: 3. Germline CDR1 is GTSNPN and CDR2 is SVGIG (reference sequence). CDR3 residues: CAWSGGGSTEAFF. Written as DNA, the CDR3 is TGTGCCTGGAGTGGAGGGGGCTCCACTGAAGCTTTCTTT. Looking up the rest from reference TRBV30 and TRBJ1-1 gives the full variable domain: SQTIHQWPATLVQPVGSPLSLECTVEGTSNPNLYWYRQAAGRGLQLLFYSVGIGQISSEVPQNLSASRPQDRQFILSSKKLLLSDSGFYLCAWSGGGSTEAFFGQGTRLTVV.

This chain links TRBV6-5 with TRBJ1-6; 9 bases align to TRBD1. Germline CDR1 MNHEY, CDR2 SVGAGI. The CDR3 has 14 residues. The V gene end was trimmed by 2 bases and the J gene end by 7 bases; junction bases not matched to a gene: 0. The CDR3 is CASSYGQGNSPLHF. CDR3 nucleotides: TGTGCCAGCAGTTACGGACAGGGGAATTCACCCCTCCACTTT.